Following are 2 T cell receptor beta chains from one sample sequenced in a study of technical replicates of blood from a handful of donors. Some clones are missing from TCRdb's copy, which holds only in-frame ones; the method was immunoSEQ multiplex PCR. The sample lists tens of thousands of clones, 90% to 95% seen once, with over 0.35% in the top ten. Sample: T cells isolated from PBMCs. The receptors derive from a human donor in good health.

The chain employs TRBV5-1 and TRBJ2-7; D uncertain. This CDR3 has 12 residues. Germline V gene sequence: CDR1 SGHRS, CDR2 YFSETQ. V lost 7 bases, J lost 5 bases, and 13 bases lay in between. The DNA for the CDR3 is TGCGCCAGCCGGAGTGGAGTCCACGAGCAGTACTTC. This gives the protein CASRSGVHEQYF.

The chain is built from TRBV18 and TRBJ2-7; tentatively, D is TRBD1 (5 bases). Germline V CDR1 and CDR2: KGHSH, LQKENI. This CDR3 comprises 13 residues. The ends were cut back, 4 bases at V and 5 bases at J, with 12 bases in the middle. CDR3 residues: CASSLSRVNEQYF. The CDR3 nucleotides are TGTGCCAGCTCACTCAGCAGGGTGAACGAGCAGTACTTC.